This entry lists 4 T cell receptor beta chains sequenced from one sample in a study of CDR3 diversity in severe acne (dated by TCRdb to about 2019). Library preparation employed PCR. The run used an Illumina HiSeq 2000. TCRdb reran the public reads through fastp at Q25 and MiXCR, keeping productive beta chains. Rows with one shared CDR3 protein collapse into an entry with the most common genes and DNA. In this sample the table shows approximately 90,000 distinct CDR3 sequences, roughly half of which occur a single time. Of the sample, around 9.1% is held by the ten largest clones. The sample consisted of blood. Receptors originate from a male donor in good health, serving as a control.

This clonotype showed up many times. The rearrangement uses TRBV5-8 and TRBJ1-4, with TRBD1 as a possible D gene (6 bases). CDR3 length equals 13 residues. V lost 5 bases to trimming and J lost 8 bases, with 13 bases between them. The germline V gene encodes CDR1 SGHTS and CDR2 YDEGEE. This chain's CDR3 is CASRAQGSEKLFF. For the CDR3, the DNA is TGTGCCAGCAGGGCCCAGGGGAGCGAAAAACTGTTTTTT.

As for this clonotype: Since a much larger clone is just one base distant, this may be a read error. The chain recombines TRBV7-9 with TRBJ1-1, with a possible D match to TRBD1 (5 bases). This CDR3 comprises 15 residues. Between the trimmed V and J ends, which lost 1 base and 1 base, there was a span of 10 bases. Germline assignment: CDR1 SEHNR and CDR2 FQNEAQ (reference sequence). The CDR3 protein is CASSLVWGPNTEAFF. CDR3 nucleotides: TGTGCCAGCAGCTTAGTATGGGGACCGAACACTGAAGCTTTCTTT.

This clonotype appeared many times. This rearrangement joins TRBV5-4 to TRBJ2-5, with 8 bases that match TRBD2. Germline V gene lookup returns CDR1 SGHNT and CDR2 YYREEE (reference sequence). There are 15 residues in the CDR3. Trimming removed 4 bases from V and 0 bases from J; junction bases left unmatched: 5. The CDR3 nucleotides are TGTGCCAGCAGCCCGGGGGGGCTGTACCAAGAGACCCAGTACTTC. Amino acids: CASSPGGLYQETQYF.

Remarks on this clonotype: An end of the junction differs from the germline gene, which may be a read error. The chain carries TRBV7-3 and TRBJ2-7, with D maybe TRBD2 (5 bases). The CDR3 loop spans 15 amino acids. CDR1 and CDR2 (germline): SGHTA, FQGTGA. The CDR3 loop is CASSLSSGSSYEQYF. The CDR3 DNA reads as TGTGCTAGCAGCTTGTCCAGCGGAAGTTCCTACGAGCAGTACTTC. Based on the CDR3 plus reference TRBV7-3 and TRBJ2-7, the full variable domain is GAGVSQTPSNKVTEKGKYVELRCDPISGHTALYWYRQSLGQGPEFLIYFQGTGAADDSGLPNDRFFAVRPEGSVSTLKIQRTERGDSAVYLCASSLSSGSSYEQYFGPGTRLTVT.